These 19 T cell receptor beta chains were all obtained from the same sample, sequenced in a study of a mutant IDH1 vaccine in newly diagnosed glioma. Here immunoSEQ multiplex PCR was the method, and the copy in TCRdb shows in-frame clones only, minus some. The sample lists approximately 60,000 clones, 70% to 85% seen once, with 3% to 3.5% in the top ten. Time point meaning: week 5, during vaccination. A 20-mer mutant IDH1 peptide at 300 ug was injected subcutaneously with topical imiquimod. No cognate antigen is known for these TCRs. The source material was PBMCs, sampled from a glioma patient whose treatment included an IDH1 peptide vaccine. The receptors originated from a woman aged 18-29 years with glioma. Some clones in this sample may be carry-over from other donors' samples.

V gene TRBV5-1 combines with J gene TRBJ2-2, with D possibly TRBD2 on 6 matching bases. Trimming took off 3 bases at V and 2 bases at J, with 11 bases between the two ends. This CDR3 has 15 residues. Germline CDR1 and CDR2: SGHRS and YFSETQ. The CDR3 here is CASSWDSRNTGELFF. Written as DNA, the CDR3 is TGCGCCAGCAGCTGGGACTCCAGAAACACCGGGGAGCTGTTTTTT.

The chain recombines TRBV27 with TRBJ2-5; 9 bases are a match to TRBD1. Germline CDR1 is MNHEY and CDR2 is SMNVEV (reference sequence). V dropped 3 bases and J dropped 1; count of bases not matched to a gene: 12. This CDR3 is built from 18 residues. CDR3 sequence reads: CASSFRSGTGSFQETQYF. The CDR3 coding sequence is TGTGCCAGCAGTTTCAGGTCCGGGACAGGGTCGTTCCAAGAGACCCAGTACTTC.

The rearrangement uses TRBV14 and TRBJ2-7; the match to TRBD1 covers 7 bases. Germline values: CDR1 SGHDN, CDR2 FVKESK. The ends lost 2 bases at V and 0 bases at J; junction bases unmatched: 1. The CDR3 is made up of 14 amino acids. In nucleotides, the CDR3 is TGTGCCAGCAGCCAACGGGACAGCTCCTACGAGCAGTACTTC. It translates to CASSQRDSSYEQYF.

V and J are TRBV5-1 and TRBJ2-2, with D possibly matching TRBD2 (6 bases). The CDR3 length is 15 residues. CDR1 is SGHRS and CDR2 is YFSETQ in the germline V gene. Trimming removed 1 base from V and 7 bases from J, with 14 bases in between. The CDR3 region has the DNA TGCGCCAGCAGCTTGAAGGGACTTTCCGTCGGGGAGCTGTTTTTT. Translating it yields CASSLKGLSVGELFF. The whole variable domain, filled in from reference TRBV5-1 and TRBJ2-2, reads KAGVTQTPRYLIKTRGQQVTLSCSPISGHRSVSWYQQTPGQGLQFLFEYFSETQRNKGNFPGRFSGRQFSNSRSEMNVSTLELGDSALYLCASSLKGLSVGELFFGEGSRLTVL.

The chain recombines TRBV4-1 with TRBJ1-2; D remains ambiguous. The germline CDR1 and CDR2 sequences are MGHRA and YSYEKL. The CDR3 loop spans 15 amino acids. Trimming shortened V by 1 base and J by 0 bases, and 9 bases separated the two germline ends. CDR3 DNA sequence: TGCGCCAGCAGCCAAGCAAGCACAGCTAACTATGGCTACACCTTC. Encoded protein: CASSQASTANYGYTF.

The chain is built from TRBV30 and TRBJ2-5, with a weak D call TRBD2 (5 bases). The germline V gene has CDR1 GTSNPN and CDR2 SVGIG (reference sequence). V shed 8 bases and J shed 5 bases, with 15 bases lying between them. The length of the CDR3 is 12 residues. As DNA, the CDR3 is TGTGCCGCGGACTTGTGGCGCGAGACCCAGTACTTC. It codes for CAADLWRETQYF.

V gene TRBV4-1 combines with J gene TRBJ1-2; maybe TRBD1 (5 bases). Trimming removed 2 bases from V and 7 bases from J, with 14 bases in between. Looked up from germline, CDR1 is MGHRA and CDR2 is YSYEKL. The CDR3 extends over 14 amino acids. DNA for the CDR3: TGCGCCAGCAGCCAACCAGGGAGGCAGGCTGGCTACACCTTC. Protein product: CASSQPGRQAGYTF.

The chain couples TRBV5-6 to TRBJ2-7; TRBD2 is a possible D gene (6 bases). V lost 5 bases and J lost 0, with 12 bases in between. Germline CDR1 reads SGHDT; CDR2 reads YYEEEE. The CDR3 is made up of 14 amino acids. CDR3 residues: CASSHGTFSYEQYF. As DNA, the CDR3 is TGTGCCAGCAGTCATGGGACTTTCTCCTACGAGCAGTACTTC.

This clone came up once. The chain combines TRBV4-3 with TRBJ2-7; a weak D match, TRBD1 (6 bases). The CDR3 consists of 15 residues. Germline CDR1 and CDR2: LGHNA and YSLEER. V lost 0 bases and J 2 bases, leaving 11 bases between the germline ends. Here the CDR3 DNA reads TGCGCCAGCAGCCAAGAGGATGAGGGGGCCTACGAGCAGTACTTC. Translated, it gives CASSQEDEGAYEQYF.

This clone has just one count. This chain links TRBV14 with TRBJ2-1; 9 bases agree with TRBD1. Per the germline V gene, CDR1 is SGHDN and CDR2 is FVKESK. This CDR3 is built from 15 residues. V lost 4 bases and J lost 6; bases outside the gene matches: 7. CDR3 DNA: TGTGCCAGCAGCCGGTACACAGGGGGCTCCAATGAGCAGTTCTTC. It translates to CASSRYTGGSNEQFF.

The gene calls are TRBV2 and TRBJ1-1, with TRBD1 as a possible D gene (5 bases). V dropped 8 bases and J dropped 8 bases, with 18 bases sitting between them. CDR3 length equals 13 residues. Germline V gene data show CDR1 as SNHLY and CDR2 as FYNNEI. This chain's CDR3 is CASGGEGMTEAFF. CDR3 DNA sequence: TGTGCCAGCGGCGGGGAGGGGATGACCGAAGCTTTCTTT. Looking up the rest from reference TRBV2 and TRBJ1-1 gives the full variable domain: EPEVTQTPSHQVTQMGQEVILRCVPISNHLYFYWYRQILGQKVEFLVSFYNNEISEKSEIFDDQFSVERPDGSNFTLKIRSTKLEDSAMYFCASGGEGMTEAFFGQGTRLTVV.

The chain has TRBV5-1 and TRBJ2-3, with no clear D. V was pared by 4 bases and J by 1 base, with 10 bases between. CDR1 is SGHRS and CDR2 is YFSETQ in the germline V gene. The CDR3 extends over 14 amino acids. The CDR3 loop reads CASSPAVGTDTQYF. In nucleotides, the CDR3 is TGCGCCAGCAGCCCGGCCGTGGGCACAGATACGCAGTATTTT.

The gene calls are TRBV6-1 and TRBJ1-6, with TRBD1 as a possible D gene (5 bases). Germline assignment: CDR1 MNHNS and CDR2 SASEGT. The CDR3 spans 15 residues. V shed 7 bases and J shed 8 bases, with 18 bases lying between them. CDR3 sequence reads: CASTRTRLGDSPLHF. As DNA, the CDR3 is TGTGCCAGCACTAGGACCCGACTAGGGGATTCACCCCTCCACTTT.

Within the sample, this clone is medium-sized. The chain links TRBV5-1 to TRBJ1-2; TRBD1 agrees at 9 bases. Germline V lookup: CDR1 SGHRS, CDR2 YFSETQ. The CDR3 extends over 16 amino acids. Trimming removed 4 bases from V and 6 bases from J; junction bases left unmatched: 13. The CDR3, as DNA: TGCGCCAGCAGCCCTCGACCGGGACAGGGAATAGATGGCTACACCTTC. Protein product: CASSPRPGQGIDGYTF.

This clone was recorded a few times. The chain couples TRBV29-1 to TRBJ2-7, with D perhaps TRBD1 or TRBD2 (5 bases each). The CDR3 is made up of 16 amino acids. Germline assignment: CDR1 SQVTM and CDR2 ANQGSEA. V lost 0 bases and J lost 0, with 15 bases in between. The CDR3 DNA reads as TGCAGCGTTGAAGATGGTCGAGCAGGGAGCTCCTACGAGCAGTACTTC. Its protein product is CSVEDGRAGSSYEQYF.

The V call is TRBV9, the J call TRBJ2-3; D may correspond to TRBD1 or TRBD2 (5 bases each). V was trimmed by 2 bases and J by 0 bases, leaving 22 bases between them. This CDR3 has 19 residues. In germline, CDR1 is SGDLS, CDR2 YYNGEE. CDR3 sequence reads: CASSVRDGKRSSSTDTQYF. As DNA, the CDR3 is TGTGCCAGCAGCGTTCGGGACGGTAAACGGTCTTCTAGCACAGATACGCAGTATTTT.

This clone was seen more than once but under ten times. The chain couples TRBV11-2 to TRBJ2-1; TRBD2 agrees at 9 bases. J was trimmed by 0 bases and V by 5 bases; bases with no gene match: 8. In germline, CDR1 is SGHAT, CDR2 FQNNGV. This CDR3 contains 17 residues. The CDR3 loop reads CASSISPGLASYNEQFF. The DNA of the CDR3 is TGTGCCAGCAGCATTTCTCCGGGACTAGCCTCCTACAATGAGCAGTTCTTC.

The chain joins TRBV5-1 to TRBJ1-2; D gene unclear. CDR1 SGHRS and CDR2 YFSETQ come from the germline V gene. The CDR3 length is 15 residues. The ends were cut back, 0 bases at V and 3 bases at J, with 12 bases in the middle. The DNA of the CDR3 is TGCGCCAGCAGCTTGGGAGACGTCGGGGACTATGGCTACACCTTC. Translating gives CASSLGDVGDYGYTF.

The rearrangement links TRBV5-8 to TRBJ2-3; 8 positions match TRBD1. Germline V gene sequence: CDR1 SGHTS, CDR2 YDEGEE. CDR3 length: 17 residues. V dropped 4 bases and J dropped 0; count of bases not matched to a gene: 10. The CDR3 DNA follows: TGTGCCAGCAGCCATGGACAGGGCGACCCTAGCACAGATACGCAGTATTTT. It translates to CASSHGQGDPSTDTQYF.